Listed below are T cell receptor beta chains from one sample, sequenced in a study of cytomegalovirus exposure and HLA in healthy donors. Some clones are missing from TCRdb's copy, which holds only in-frame ones; the method was immunoSEQ multiplex PCR. Of about 150,000 clones listed, around 74% are singletons. Material: PBMCs. These receptors all come from a man younger than 30 in good health and CMV-seronegative. Both conserved end residues are part of each CDR3. D genes are given only for firm matches. Not every row has a clone size; where given, it reads once, few, many or a size class.

.	TRBV9	TRBD1	TRBJ2-7	TGTGCCAGCAGCGCCACGGGACAGAACTCCTACGAGCAGTACTTC	CASSATGQNSYEQYF
.	TRBV7-9	TRBD2	TRBJ2-5	TGTGCCAGCAGCTGGGGACTAGCGGGGCCTCAGCAAGAGACCCAGTACTTC	CASSWGLAGPQQETQYF
few	TRBV7-8	TRBD1	TRBJ1-4	TGTGCCAGCAGCTTAAACGGACAGGCCGAAAAACTGTTTTTT	CASSLNGQAEKLFF
.	TRBV27	.	TRBJ1-5	TGTGCCAGCAGTTTATCAGGACAGTATCAGCCCCAGCATTTT	CASSLSGQYQPQHF
few	TRBV4-3	.	TRBJ1-5	TGCGCCAGCAGCCAAGAGAACGGGGGCAATCAGCCCCAGCATTTT	CASSQENGGNQPQHF
.	TRBV19	TRBD1	TRBJ2-2	TGTGCCAGTAGTGCCGGACGGGACAGGGACGTTTTTTGGAACACCGGGGAGCTGTTTTTT	CASSAGRDRDVFWNTGELFF
.	TRBV30	TRBD1	TRBJ2-5	TGTGCCTGGAGTGGACAGGGCCCGGAGACCCAGTACTTC	CAWSGQGPETQYF
.	TRBV11-2	TRBD1	TRBJ2-5	TGTGCCAGCAGCTCTTATCCCATGGTGGACAGGGCATTCCAAGAGACCCAGTACTTC	CASSSYPMVDRAFQETQYF
.	TRBV11-3	.	TRBJ2-3	TGTGCCAGCAGCTTAGACCCCGGAGGGGGGGGCGTCACAGATACGCAGTATTTT	CASSLDPGGGGVTDTQYF
.	TRBV7-9	TRBD2	TRBJ2-1	TGTGCCAGCAGCTCCCTATTGGGGGGGAAAAGCAATGAGCAGTTCTTC	CASSSLLGGKSNEQFF
.	TRBV5-5	.	TRBJ2-5	TGTGCCAGCAGCTTGGAGGGTCTCTTGGGCAGGGCTGTAAAGACCCAGTACTTC	CASSLEGLLGRAVKTQYF
.	TRBV9	.	TRBJ1-6	TGTGCCAGCAGCGTAGGCCCGGGAAATTCACCCCTCCACTTT	CASSVGPGNSPLHF
.	TRBV27	.	TRBJ2-1	TGTGCCAGCAGGAAAGGACAAATCGGCTCCTACAATGAGCAGTTCTTC	CASRKGQIGSYNEQFF
.	TRBV5-4	TRBD1	TRBJ2-7	TGTGCCAGCAGCTTGGGACAGGGTACGTCCGAGCAGTACTTC	CASSLGQGTSEQYF
.	TRBV28	TRBD1	TRBJ1-1	TGTGCCAGCAAGGGGACAGGTCTCACTGAAGCTTTCTTT	CASKGTGLTEAFF
.	TRBV27	TRBD1	TRBJ1-5	TGTGCCAGCAGGGGGACAGGGGCGACTCAGCCCCAGCATTTT	CASRGTGATQPQHF
.	TRBV7-9	TRBD1	TRBJ1-2	TGTGCCAGCAGTAGAGCAGGGGGCTACTATGGCTACACCTTC	CASSRAGGYYGYTF
once	TRBV18	TRBD1	TRBJ2-4	TGTGCCAGCTCACCACGGGTGGGACAGGACAGTCAGTACTTC	CASSPRVGQDSQYF
few	TRBV2	TRBD1	TRBJ1-2	TGTGCCAGCAGCGGGACAGGGGGCGAGGGCTACACCTTC	CASSGTGGEGYTF
.	TRBV6-6	TRBD1	TRBJ2-3	TGTGCCAGCAGTTCCTGGACAGGGGGCATTACAGATACGCAGTATTTT	CASSSWTGGITDTQYF
.	TRBV19	TRBD1	TRBJ1-2	TGTGCCAGTAGTATGGGTAGATCGGACAGGGCGATAAACTATGGCTACACCTTC	CASSMGRSDRAINYGYTF
.	TRBV5-1	TRBD1	TRBJ2-2	TGCGCCAGCAGCTGGCCCCCGGGACAGGGATTTGGGGAGCTGTTTTTT	CASSWPPGQGFGELFF
once	TRBV5-1	.	TRBJ1-2	TGCGCCAGCAGCTCGGACCAGGGAGGCTATGGCTACACCTTC	CASSSDQGGYGYTF
once	TRBV9	TRBD1	TRBJ2-2	TGTGCCAGCAGCGCAGACAGGGCTGGCACCGGGGAGCTGTTTTTT	CASSADRAGTGELFF
.	TRBV10-3	.	TRBJ1-1	TGTGCCATCAGTGATATGGGGGGCACTGAAGCTTTCTTT	CAISDMGGTEAFF
.	TRBV4-3	.	TRBJ2-7	TGCGCCAGCAGCCCCCACCGCTGGTCTTCTAGCTCCTACGAGCAGTACTTC	CASSPHRWSSSSYEQYF
.	TRBV7-2	TRBD1	TRBJ1-5	TGTGCCAGCAGCTTAGGGGACAGCCGAGGGCCCCAGCATTTT	CASSLGDSRGPQHF